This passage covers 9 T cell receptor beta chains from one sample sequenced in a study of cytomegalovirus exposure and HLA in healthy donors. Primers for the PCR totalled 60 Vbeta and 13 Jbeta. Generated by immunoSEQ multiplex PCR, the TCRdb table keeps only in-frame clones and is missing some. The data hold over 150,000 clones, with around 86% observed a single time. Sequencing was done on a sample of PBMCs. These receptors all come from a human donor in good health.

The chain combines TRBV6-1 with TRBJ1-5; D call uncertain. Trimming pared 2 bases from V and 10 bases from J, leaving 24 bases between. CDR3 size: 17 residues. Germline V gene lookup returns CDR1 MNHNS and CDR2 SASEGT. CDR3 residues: CASSERRQVEPSLPQHF. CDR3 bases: TGTGCCAGCAGTGAAAGGAGGCAGGTAGAACCATCACTCCCCCAGCATTTT.

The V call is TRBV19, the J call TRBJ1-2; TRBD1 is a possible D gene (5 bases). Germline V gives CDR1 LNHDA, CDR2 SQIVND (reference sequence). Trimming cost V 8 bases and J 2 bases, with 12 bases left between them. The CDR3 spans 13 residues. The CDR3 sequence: CASSRRGNYGYTF. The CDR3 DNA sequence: TGTGCCAGTTCCCGTCGGGGGAACTATGGCTACACCTTC.

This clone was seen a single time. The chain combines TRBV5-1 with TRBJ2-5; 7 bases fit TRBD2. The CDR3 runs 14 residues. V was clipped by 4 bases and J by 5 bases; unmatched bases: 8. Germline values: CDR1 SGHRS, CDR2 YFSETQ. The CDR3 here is CASSHTSGGETQYF. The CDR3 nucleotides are TGCGCCAGCAGCCATACCTCCGGGGGGGAGACCCAGTACTTC. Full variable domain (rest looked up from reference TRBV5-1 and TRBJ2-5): KAGVTQTPRYLIKTRGQQVTLSCSPISGHRSVSWYQQTPGQGLQFLFEYFSETQRNKGNFPGRFSGRQFSNSRSEMNVSTLELGDSALYLCASSHTSGGETQYFGPGTRLLVL.

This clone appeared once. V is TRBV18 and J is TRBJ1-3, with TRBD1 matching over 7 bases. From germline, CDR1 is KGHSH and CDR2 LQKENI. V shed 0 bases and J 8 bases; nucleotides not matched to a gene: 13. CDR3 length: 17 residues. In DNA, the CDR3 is TGTGCCAGCTCACCACCGGTGACAGGGTGGATGGCGGACACCATATATTTT. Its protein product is CASSPPVTGWMADTIYF.

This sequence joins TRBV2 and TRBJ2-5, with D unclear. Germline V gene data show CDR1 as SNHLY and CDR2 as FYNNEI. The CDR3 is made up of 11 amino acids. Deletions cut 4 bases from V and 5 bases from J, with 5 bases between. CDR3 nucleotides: TGTGCCAGCAGTGTACGGGAGACCCAGTACTTC. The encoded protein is CASSVRETQYF.

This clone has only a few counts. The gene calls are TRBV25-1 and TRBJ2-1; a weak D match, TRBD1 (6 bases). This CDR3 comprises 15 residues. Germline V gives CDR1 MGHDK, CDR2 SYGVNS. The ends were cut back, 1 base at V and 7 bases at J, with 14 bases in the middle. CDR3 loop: CASSEFVGTTNEQFF. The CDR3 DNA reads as TGTGCCAGCAGTGAATTCGTCGGGACAACTAATGAGCAGTTCTTC.

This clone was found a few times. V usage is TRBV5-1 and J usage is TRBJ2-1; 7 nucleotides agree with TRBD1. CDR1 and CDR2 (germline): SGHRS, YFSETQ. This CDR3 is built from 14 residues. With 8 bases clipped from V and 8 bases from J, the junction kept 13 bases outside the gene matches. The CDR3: CASTQGTLGDEQFF. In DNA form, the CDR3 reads TGCGCCAGTACACAGGGGACGTTGGGCGATGAGCAGTTCTTC.

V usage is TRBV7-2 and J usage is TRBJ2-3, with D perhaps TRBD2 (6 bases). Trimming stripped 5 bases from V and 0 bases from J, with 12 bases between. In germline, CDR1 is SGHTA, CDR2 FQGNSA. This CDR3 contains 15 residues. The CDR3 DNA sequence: TGTGCCAGCAGCCGAAGCGGGTTAAGCACAGATACGCAGTATTTT. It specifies CASSRSGLSTDTQYF.

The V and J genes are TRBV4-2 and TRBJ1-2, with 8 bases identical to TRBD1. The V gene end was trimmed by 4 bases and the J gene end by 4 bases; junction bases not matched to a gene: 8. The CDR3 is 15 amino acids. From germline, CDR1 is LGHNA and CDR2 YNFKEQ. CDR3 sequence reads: CASSPGGDRSYGYTF. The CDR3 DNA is TGTGCCAGCAGCCCAGGGGGGGACAGGAGCTATGGCTACACCTTC.